The 32 T cell receptor beta chains presented below share a single source sample, sequenced in a study of OX40 agonist ivuxolimab in advanced cancers. This table comes from immunoSEQ multiplex PCR, and its TCRdb copy is limited to in-frame clones, with some not included. The sample consists of 40,000 or so clones, about 90% of them appearing once. This specimen consisted of CD4+ or CD8+ T cells sorted from blood, obtained in a trial of the OX40 agonist ivuxolimab. The receptors here all came from an adult with an advanced solid tumor such as melanoma, head and neck, liver or kidney cancer.

The V and J genes are TRBV27 and TRBJ2-5; D may match TRBD1 or TRBD2 (5 bases each). CDR3 length equals 14 residues. From germline, CDR1 is MNHEY and CDR2 SMNVEV (reference sequence). Between the trimmed V and J ends, which lost 7 bases and 5 bases, there was a span of 17 bases. In DNA, the CDR3 is TGTGCCAGCAATCCCCGGGACGGTACCGAGACCCAGTACTTC. Residues: CASNPRDGTETQYF.

This chain connects TRBV4-3 to TRBJ2-1; D unresolved. Germline V gene lookup returns CDR1 LGHNA and CDR2 YSLEER. Trimming stripped 0 bases from V and 3 bases from J, with 6 bases between. The CDR3 loop spans 14 amino acids. The CDR3 region has the DNA TGCGCCAGCAGCCAAGATATAAGCTACAATGAGCAGTTCTTC. It codes for CASSQDISYNEQFF.

The gene calls are TRBV6-5 and TRBJ1-1; D is ambiguous. The germline CDR1 and CDR2 sequences are MNHEY and SVGAGI. Trimming cost V 7 bases and J 4 bases, with 16 bases left between them. CDR3 size: 14 residues. In DNA, the CDR3 is TGTGCCAGCATCCCTTTTCGGGGAGTCACTGAAGCTTTCTTT. Its translation is CASIPFRGVTEAFF.

V and J are TRBV27 and TRBJ2-5, with 13 positions matching TRBD2. The V gene's germline CDR1 is MNHEY and CDR2 SMNVEV (reference sequence). This CDR3 is built from 15 residues. V gave up 5 bases and J gave up 4 bases; unmatched junction bases: 4. The CDR3, as DNA: TGTGCCAGCAGTGAACTAGCGGGAGGGCCAGAGACCCAGTACTTC. This codes for CASSELAGGPETQYF.

This rearrangement joins TRBV11-2 to TRBJ2-7, with TRBD2 as a possible D gene (6 bases). The ends were cut back, 6 bases at V and 2 bases at J, with 11 bases in the middle. Germline V CDR1 and CDR2: SGHAT, FQNNGV. CDR3 length: 13 residues. The CDR3 is CASSRRDPYEQYF. In DNA, the CDR3 is TGTGCCAGCAGTCGGCGGGATCCCTACGAGCAGTACTTC.

V usage is TRBV4-1 and J usage is TRBJ2-7; 7 positions agree with TRBD1. Trimming cost V 0 bases and J 1 base; bases outside gene matches: 3. Looked up from germline, CDR1 is MGHRA and CDR2 is YSYEKL. The CDR3 sequence is 15 residues long. The CDR3, as DNA: TGCGCCAGCAGCCAAGAGAGGGACAGTTCCTACGAGCAGTACTTC. Its translation: CASSQERDSSYEQYF.

This sequence joins TRBV29-1 and TRBJ2-7; perhaps D is TRBD1 or TRBD2 (5 bases each). Trimming removed 7 bases from V and 0 bases from J, with 7 bases in between. CDR1 is SQVTM and CDR2 is ANQGSEA in the germline V gene. The CDR3 spans 11 residues. DNA for the CDR3: TGCAGCGCAGGGAGCTCCTACGAGCAGTACGTC. Protein product: CSAGSSYEQYV.

This sequence joins TRBV5-6 and TRBJ1-2; D unclear. Germline V gene sequence: CDR1 SGHDT, CDR2 YYEEEE. The CDR3 has 13 residues. V lost 2 bases to trimming and J lost 3 bases, with 8 bases between them. CDR3 DNA sequence: TGTGCCAGCAGCTTCGGCAACCACTATGGCTACACCTTC. It translates to CASSFGNHYGYTF.

The rearrangement links TRBV5-1 to TRBJ2-3; 10 bases align to TRBD2. There are 17 residues in the CDR3. Trimming cost V 0 bases and J 3 bases; bases outside gene matches: 7. The V gene's germline CDR1 is SGHRS and CDR2 YFSETQ. The CDR3 nucleotides are TGCGCCAGCAGCTTGGCCGAGGGACTAGCGAGGACAGATACGCAGTATTTT. It translates to CASSLAEGLARTDTQYF.

The chain joins TRBV2 to TRBJ2-7, with TRBD2 as a possible D gene (5 bases). Germline CDR1 reads SNHLY; CDR2 reads FYNNEI. This CDR3 comprises 13 residues. V lost 3 bases and J lost 6, with 12 bases in between. DNA for the CDR3: TGTGCCAGCAGTGATAGGAGGTCCGCCGAGCAGTACTTC. Encoded protein: CASSDRRSAEQYF.

This clone has a handful of counts. Distinct nucleotide sequences in the sample also encode this CDR3. The chain joins TRBV4-1 to TRBJ2-3; D ambiguous. Per germline, CDR1 MGHRA and CDR2 YSYEKL. The CDR3 length is 11 residues. Trimming removed 3 bases at V and 5 bases at J, with 3 bases between. Here the CDR3 DNA reads TGCGCCAGCAGCCAGGGAGATACGCAGTATTTT. Translated, it gives CASSQGDTQYF.

The genes are TRBV7-8 and TRBJ2-1, with 11 bases fitting TRBD2. The germline V gene encodes CDR1 SGHVS and CDR2 FQNEAQ. V was pared by 4 bases and J by 9 bases, with 11 bases of the junction left unmatched. CDR3 length equals 16 residues. CDR3 region: CASSYRLAGMVGEQFF. The CDR3 coding sequence is TGTGCCAGCAGCTACCGACTAGCGGGAATGGTAGGTGAGCAGTTCTTC.

The gene calls are TRBV5-4 and TRBJ2-1; no reliable D call. The CDR3 is made up of 14 amino acids. Germline V lookup: CDR1 SGHNT, CDR2 YYREEE (reference sequence). Trimming removed 4 bases at V and 7 bases at J, with 15 bases between. The CDR3 DNA reads TGTGCCAGCAGCCGTGCTAGAACTCGGAATGAGCAGTTCTTC. Translation: CASSRARTRNEQFF.

This rearrangement joins TRBV7-9 to TRBJ2-7; D is undetermined. The CDR3 length is 12 residues. V was clipped by 1 base and J by 2 bases, with 3 bases between them. Germline CDR1 reads SEHNR; CDR2 reads FQNEAQ (reference sequence). The CDR3 coding sequence is TGTGCCAGCAGCTTAGACCCCTACGAGCAGTACTTC. Residues: CASSLDPYEQYF.

This clone was seen only once. The chain uses TRBV2 and TRBJ2-2; D unclear. This CDR3 region has 15 residues. Germline lookup yields CDR1 SNHLY and CDR2 FYNNEI. Trimming cost V 7 bases and J 1 base, with 13 bases left between them. The CDR3 sequence is CASTITFENTGELFF. For the CDR3, the DNA is TGTGCCAGCACCATAACATTTGAGAACACCGGGGAGCTGTTTTTT.

The rearrangement joins TRBV23-1 to TRBJ2-1; D gene ambiguous. TRBV23-1 is annotated as an ORF whose role is uncertain. This CDR3 comprises 18 residues. Trimming shortened V by 0 bases and J by 2 bases, and 17 bases separated the two germline ends. The CDR3 spells CASSQSKFDCQAYNEQFF. CDR3 in DNA: TGCGCCAGCAGTCAATCGAAATTTGACTGCCAGGCCTACAATGAGCAGTTCTTC.

The count of this clone is one. The genes are TRBV19 and TRBJ2-3; D is undetermined. V was cut by 0 bases and J by 1 base, with 2 bases left in between. The CDR3 covers 13 residues. Germline values: CDR1 LNHDA, CDR2 SQIVND (reference sequence). The CDR3 protein is CASSIEGTDTQYF. As DNA, the CDR3 is TGTGCCAGTAGTATAGAAGGCACAGATACGCAGTATTTT.

The rearrangement joins TRBV5-6 to TRBJ1-3; D gene unclear. This CDR3 has 13 amino acids. CDR1 and CDR2 (germline): SGHDT, YYEEEE. Trimming pared 0 bases from V and 8 bases from J, leaving 9 bases between. The CDR3 loop is CASSLDSGDTIYF. The CDR3 DNA reads as TGTGCCAGCAGCTTGGACAGCGGAGACACCATATATTTT.

The chain has TRBV7-9 and TRBJ1-1; 9 bases are shared with TRBD1. Germline values: CDR1 SEHNR, CDR2 FQNEAQ (reference sequence). This CDR3 spans 16 amino acids. Trimming removed 5 bases from V and 4 bases from J; junction bases left unmatched: 11. CDR3 nucleotides: TGTGCCAGCAGCATTTGGACAGGGGACGGCCGCACTGAAGCTTTCTTT. Its translation: CASSIWTGDGRTEAFF.

V gene TRBV5-4 combines with J gene TRBJ2-7, with D tentatively TRBD2 (6 bases). Germline V gene sequence: CDR1 SGHNT, CDR2 YYREEE (reference sequence). The CDR3 extends over 13 amino acids. The V gene lost 4 bases and the J gene lost 6 bases, with 14 bases spanning the gap. The CDR3 region has the DNA TGTGCCAGCAGCCTCTGGTTTAGCGGCGAGCAGTACTTC. It encodes CASSLWFSGEQYF.

The gene calls are TRBV23-1 and TRBJ2-7; tentatively, D is TRBD1 or TRBD2 (5 bases each). TRBV23-1 is noted as an ORF with a role that remains uncertain. CDR3 length equals 16 residues. With 4 bases removed from V and 3 bases from J, the gap between germline ends came to 19 bases. The CDR3 bases are TGCGCCAGCAGTCGCTCCTGCCGCAGGGAGCTCTACGAGCAGTACTTC. Protein: CASSRSCRRELYEQYF.

The V call is TRBV5-6, the J call TRBJ2-7; 11 nucleotides match TRBD1. This CDR3 region has 11 residues. The germline V gene has CDR1 SGHDT and CDR2 YYEEEE. The CDR3 nucleotides are TGTGCCAGCAGCGGGGACAGGGGGGTGAACGTC. Its translation: CASSGDRGVNV.

The chain recombines TRBV19 with TRBJ1-4; D gene uncertain. The CDR3 totals 17 residues. Trimming stripped 4 bases from V and 2 bases from J, with 17 bases between. Germline CDR1 reads LNHDA; CDR2 reads SQIVND (reference sequence). CDR3 region: CASSNRATLGTNEKLFF. CDR3 DNA sequence: TGTGCCAGTAGTAACCGGGCGACCTTGGGGACTAATGAAAAACTGTTTTTT.

This sequence joins TRBV7-9 and TRBJ1-2; tentatively, D is TRBD1 (5 bases). V was clipped by 1 base and J by 2 bases, with 5 bases between them. CDR3 length equals 13 residues. From germline, CDR1 is SEHNR and CDR2 FQNEAQ (reference sequence). The CDR3 here is CASSLGQNYGYTF. The CDR3 DNA sequence: TGTGCCAGCAGCTTAGGACAGAACTATGGCTACACCTTC.

The chain links TRBV6-1 to TRBJ1-1; perhaps TRBD1 as D (5 bases). CDR1 is MNHNS and CDR2 is SASEGT in the germline V gene. CDR3 length equals 11 residues. Trimming took 5 bases from V and 8 from J, leaving 9 bases between them. As DNA, the CDR3 is TGTGCCAGCAGTACCGGGACGGAAGCTTTCTTT. This sequence encodes CASSTGTEAFF.

The genes are TRBV18 and TRBJ2-4, with D possibly being TRBD2 (5 bases). Trimming removed 2 bases from V and 6 bases from J, with 17 bases in between. Germline loops: CDR1 KGHSH, CDR2 LQKENI. This CDR3 comprises 16 residues. CDR3 sequence (DNA): TGTGCCAGCTCACCATTCCGGGTTGAGGGAAGAAACATTCAGTACTTC. Translation: CASSPFRVEGRNIQYF.

The chain combines TRBV5-1 with TRBJ2-5; TRBD1 matches 9 bases. The CDR3 runs 13 residues. The V gene's germline CDR1 is SGHRS and CDR2 YFSETQ. V was pared by 4 bases and J by 5 bases, with 3 bases of the junction left unmatched. CDR3 loop: CASSDRGWETQYF. In nucleotides, the CDR3 is TGCGCCAGCAGCGACAGGGGGTGGGAGACCCAGTACTTC.

This rearrangement joins TRBV19 to TRBJ2-5, with 15 bases matching TRBD2. This CDR3 is built from 18 residues. Per the germline V gene, CDR1 is LNHDA and CDR2 is SQIVND (reference sequence). V shed 6 bases and J 4 bases; nucleotides not matched to a gene: 12. CDR3 in DNA: TGTGCCAGTAGGGGACTAGCGGGAGGAAACTCAAGGGGAGAGACCCAGTACTTC. It translates to CASRGLAGGNSRGETQYF.

This clone was observed once. The chain uses TRBV6-6 and TRBJ1-2; 9 bases are a match to TRBD1. CDR3 length: 14 residues. The V gene end was trimmed by 2 bases and the J gene end by 7 bases; junction bases not matched to a gene: 5. From germline, CDR1 is MNHNY and CDR2 SVGAGI (reference sequence). The CDR3 DNA reads TGTGCCAGCAGTTACCCCGGGACAGGGAGTGGCTACACCTTC. It codes for CASSYPGTGSGYTF.

The chain has TRBV5-1 and TRBJ2-2; TRBD2 matches 8 bases. V gave up 2 bases and J gave up 6 bases; unmatched junction bases: 9. Per germline, CDR1 SGHRS and CDR2 YFSETQ. The CDR3 is made up of 16 amino acids. The CDR3 is CASSFGREVLAGELFF. The DNA of the CDR3 is TGCGCCAGCAGCTTCGGGCGGGAGGTCTTAGCCGGGGAGCTGTTTTTT. The variable domain in full, with the rest retrieved from reference TRBV5-1 and TRBJ2-2, is KAGVTQTPRYLIKTRGQQVTLSCSPISGHRSVSWYQQTPGQGLQFLFEYFSETQRNKGNFPGRFSGRQFSNSRSEMNVSTLELGDSALYLCASSFGREVLAGELFFGEGSRLTVL.

The CDR3 loop reads CASSPIGQGESYEQYV. The CDR3 nucleotides read TGTGCCAGCAGTCCGATCGGACAGGGGGAGTCCTACGAGCAGTACGTC. The V call is TRBV27, the J call TRBJ2-7, with TRBD1 matching over 10 bases. The CDR3 extends over 16 amino acids. J lost 1 base, V lost 5 bases, and 8 bases had no gene match. CDR1 is MNHEY and CDR2 is SMNVEV in the germline V gene (reference sequence).

The chain carries TRBV7-9 and TRBJ1-2; a possible D gene is TRBD1 (6 bases). Germline CDR1 SEHNR, CDR2 FQNEAQ (reference sequence). This CDR3 is built from 12 residues. Trimming pared 7 bases from V and 7 bases from J, leaving 13 bases between. CDR3 nucleotide sequence: TGTGCCAGCACTACAGGGTTAGGTGGCTACACCTTC. It is translated as CASTTGLGGYTF.